The following is a TCR beta chain sequence with its context. Generated by immunoSEQ multiplex PCR, the TCRdb table keeps only in-frame clones and is missing some. The sample comprises about 350,000 clones, about 89% of which are singletons, and around 5.3% rests with the top ten. This record comes from a study of Ad26.COV2.S vaccination and SARS-CoV-2 variants. Specified treatment: about 20 received Ad26.COV2.S at low or high dose, single or two shots; 5 received placebo; per-sample allocation not given. Sampling occurred on day 63 after the first vaccine or placebo injection. It was an adult aged 18-55 years in Boston who was the donor. This clonotype was obtained from a person aged 18-65 years who received the Ad26.COV2.S COVID-19 vaccine or a placebo. The specimen comprised peripheral blood, sampled in a trial of Ad26.COV2.S vaccine versus placebo.

CDR3 region: CASSMNIPGQGSGYTF. The CDR3 region has the DNA TGTGCCAGCAGTATGAATATACCCGGACAGGGAAGTGGCTACACCTTC. The V call is TRBV27, the J call TRBJ1-2, with 8 bases lining up with TRBD1. CDR3 size: 16 residues. J was trimmed by 7 bases and V by 5 bases; bases with no gene match: 15. Germline-derived CDR1 and CDR2 are MNHEY and SMNVEV (reference sequence).